This T cell receptor beta chain was sequenced during a study of blood T cell repertoires in COVID-19. Whole-study context: PBMCs, B-cell-depleted T cells, or T cells were the source of the cDNA or gDNA that made up the material.

Under the authors' procedure: By means of reference gene primer amplification, nucleated cell counts were estimated. Sequencing was performed with immunoSEQ multiplex PCR; in TCRdb, only in-frame clones are kept and a portion is missing. V and J calls and clone size are those listed in that table; D and trimming were worked out from the DNA. Of about 120,000 clones detected, roughly 85% appear once; the ten largest clones hold approximately 11%. Germline assignment: CDR1 MGHRA and CDR2 YSYEKL. The CDR3 loop spans 16 amino acids. V shed 0 bases and J 5 bases; nucleotides not matched to a gene: 4. The sample consisted of peripheral blood. The V and J genes are TRBV4-1 and TRBJ1-5; 10 bases align to TRBD1. This TCR derives from a man at least 80 years old with acute or convalescent COVID-19. As DNA, the CDR3 is TGCGCCAGCAGCCAAGAGGGACAGGGGTGGGATCAGCCCCAGCATTTT. Residues: CASSQEGQGWDQPQHF.